This entry is about one T cell receptor beta chain. Its antigen is as yet unknown. This specimen comes from a study of siplizumab effects on memory and regulatory T cells. Overall study results and limits: Both greater diversity than memory cells and a major contribution to the alloresponse seemed to characterize naive T cells. No more than a minor fraction of alloreactive clones could be traced back to unstimulated subsets. Only a minority of proliferating CD4+ or CD8+ clones had an assignable naive or memory phenotype, with roughly 75-95% lacking one.

Clones were sequenced by immunoSEQ multiplex PCR, and TCRdb holds only the in-frame ones, with some missing. The table has about 100,000 clones, 75% to 95% seen once. Sequenced material: CD4+ T cells sorted from blood. The receptor's source is a human donor in good health.

The CDR3 region has the DNA TGCGCCAGCAGCTTCGGGTCCTACGAGCAGTACTTC. Its protein product is CASSFGSYEQYF. V and J are TRBV5-1 and TRBJ2-7; D unresolved. Germline assignment: CDR1 SGHRS and CDR2 YFSETQ. V was cut by 2 bases and J by 1 base, with 4 bases left in between. This CDR3 contains 12 residues.